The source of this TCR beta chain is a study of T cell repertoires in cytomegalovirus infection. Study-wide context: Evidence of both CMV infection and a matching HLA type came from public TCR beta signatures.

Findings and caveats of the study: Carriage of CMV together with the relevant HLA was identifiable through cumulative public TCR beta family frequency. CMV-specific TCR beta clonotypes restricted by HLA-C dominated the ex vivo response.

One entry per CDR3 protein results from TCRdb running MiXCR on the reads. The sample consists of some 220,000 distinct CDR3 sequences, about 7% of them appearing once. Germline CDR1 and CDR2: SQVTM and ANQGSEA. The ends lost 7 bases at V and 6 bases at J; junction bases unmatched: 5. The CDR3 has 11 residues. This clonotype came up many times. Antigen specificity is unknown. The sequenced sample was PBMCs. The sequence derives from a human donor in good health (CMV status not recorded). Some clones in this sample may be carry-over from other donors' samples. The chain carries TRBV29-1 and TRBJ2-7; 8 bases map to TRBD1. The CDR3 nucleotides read TGCAGCGCATTGGACAGGGTCGAGCAGTACTTC. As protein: CSALDRVEQYF.